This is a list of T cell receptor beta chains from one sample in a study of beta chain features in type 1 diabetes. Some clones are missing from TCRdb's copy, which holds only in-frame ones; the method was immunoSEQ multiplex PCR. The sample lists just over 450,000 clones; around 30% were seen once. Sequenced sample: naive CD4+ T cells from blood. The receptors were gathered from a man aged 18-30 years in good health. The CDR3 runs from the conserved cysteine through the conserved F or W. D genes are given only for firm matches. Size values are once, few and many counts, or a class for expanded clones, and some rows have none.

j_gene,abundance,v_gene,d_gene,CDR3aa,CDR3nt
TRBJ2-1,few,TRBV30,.,CAWRGDFGPYNEQFF,TGTGCCTGGAGGGGGGATTTCGGCCCCTACAATGAGCAGTTCTTC
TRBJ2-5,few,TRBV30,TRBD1,CAWGRTGDRETQYF,TGTGCCTGGGGCAGGACAGGGGACCGGGAGACCCAGTACTTC
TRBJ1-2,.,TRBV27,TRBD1,CASSPALPGTGNYGYTF,TGTGCCAGCAGTCCCGCCCTCCCGGGGACAGGGAACTATGGCTACACCTTC
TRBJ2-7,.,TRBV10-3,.,CAISESGDYEQYF,TGTGCCATCAGTGAGTCGGGTGACTACGAGCAGTACTTC
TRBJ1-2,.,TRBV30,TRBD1,CAWTPDRGNYGYTF,TGTGCCTGGACGCCGGACAGGGGCAACTATGGCTACACCTTC
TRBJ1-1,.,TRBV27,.,CASSPNLNTEAFF,TGTGCCAGCAGTCCCAACTTGAACACTGAAGCTTTCTTT
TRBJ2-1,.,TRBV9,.,CASSVEGLANEQFF,TGTGCCAGCAGCGTAGAGGGACTCGCCAATGAGCAGTTCTTC
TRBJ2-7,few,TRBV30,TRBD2,CAWSHGTTYEQYF,TGTGCCTGGAGTCATGGGACTACCTACGAGCAGTACTTC
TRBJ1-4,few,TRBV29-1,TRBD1,CSVVDRGNEKLFF,TGCAGCGTTGTAGACAGGGGCAATGAAAAACTGTTTTTT
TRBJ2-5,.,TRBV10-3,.,CAISEKMEETQYF,TGTGCCATCAGTGAGAAGATGGAAGAGACCCAGTACTTC
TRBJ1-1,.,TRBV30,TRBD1,CAWSRTGGMNTEAFF,TGTGCCTGGAGTAGGACAGGGGGAATGAACACTGAAGCTTTCTTT
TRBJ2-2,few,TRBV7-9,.,CASSRGSTGELFF,TGTGCCAGCAGCCGTGGGAGCACCGGGGAGCTGTTTTTT
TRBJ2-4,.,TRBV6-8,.,CASSYWYTRAKNIQYF,TGTGCCAGCAGTTACTGGTACACTCGAGCCAAAAACATTCAGTACTTC
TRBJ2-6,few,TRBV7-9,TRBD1,CASSRHGTVSGANVLTF,TGTGCCAGCAGTCGTCACGGGACAGTCTCTGGGGCCAACGTCCTGACTTTC
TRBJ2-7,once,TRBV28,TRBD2,CASSSPGLAGGQYEQYF,TGTGCCAGCAGTTCACCGGGACTAGCGGGAGGGCAATACGAGCAGTACTTC
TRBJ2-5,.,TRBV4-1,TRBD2,CASSQVGGRETQYF,TGCGCCAGCAGCCAAGTGGGAGGGAGGGAGACCCAGTACTTC
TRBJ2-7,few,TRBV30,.,CAWSDRDEQYF,TGTGCCTGGAGTGACAGGGACGAGCAGTACTTC
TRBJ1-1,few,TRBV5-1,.,CASSDTMVEAFF,TGCGCCAGCAGCGATACCATGGTTGAAGCTTTCTTT
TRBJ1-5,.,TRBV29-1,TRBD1,CSVGQGPDQPQHF,TGCAGCGTGGGACAGGGCCCCGATCAGCCCCAGCATTTT
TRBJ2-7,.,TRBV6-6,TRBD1,CASSLAGTGVYEQYF,TGTGCCAGCAGTTTAGCCGGGACAGGAGTTTACGAGCAGTACTTC
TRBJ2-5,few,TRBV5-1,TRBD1,CASSLEGQGGETQYF,TGCGCCAGCAGCTTGGAGGGACAGGGAGGAGAGACCCAGTACTTC
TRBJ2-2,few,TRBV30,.,CAWSLLSGFTGELFF,TGTGCCTGGAGCTTACTCAGCGGATTCACCGGGGAGCTGTTTTTT
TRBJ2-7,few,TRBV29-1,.,CSFREGMGSSYEQYF,TGCAGCTTCCGAGAAGGGATGGGTAGCTCCTACGAGCAGTACTTC
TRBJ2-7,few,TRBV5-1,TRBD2,CASRSGLAGGTRDEQYF,TGCGCCAGCAGATCTGGACTAGCGGGAGGAACGCGGGACGAGCAGTACTTC
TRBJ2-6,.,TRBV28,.,CASISGANVLTF,TGTGCCAGCATCTCGGGGGCCAACGTCCTGACTTTC
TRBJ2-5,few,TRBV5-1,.,CASSPRYTQETQYF,TGCGCCAGCAGCCCCAGGTACACCCAAGAGACCCAGTACTTC